The 2 T cell receptor beta chains below all came from one sample that was sequenced in a study of shared clonotypes between healthy human individuals. Assay: immunoSEQ multiplex PCR; the TCRdb copy retains only in-frame clones and omits some. There are over 1.5 million clones in the sample; 98% occur only once, and about 0.4% lies in the top ten. The sequenced sample consisted of naive CD4+ T cells sorted from blood. Subset here: CD45RA+ positively selected. These receptor sequences come from a young man in good health.

V and J are TRBV30 and TRBJ2-1; D gene unclear. The length of the CDR3 is 11 residues. Germline V gene lookup returns CDR1 GTSNPN and CDR2 SVGIG (reference sequence). The ends were cut back, 1 base at V and 5 bases at J, with 3 bases in the middle. CDR3 nucleotides: TGTGCCTGGAGTGGTAACAATGAGCAGTTCTTC. Protein sequence: CAWSGNNEQFF.

V and J are TRBV18 and TRBJ2-3; 8 positions agree with TRBD1. The germline V gene encodes CDR1 KGHSH and CDR2 LQKENI. The CDR3 extends over 14 amino acids. V dropped 3 bases and J dropped 6; count of bases not matched to a gene: 5. DNA for the CDR3: TGTGCCAGCTCACCGTCAGGGGGCCGCGATACGCAGTATTTT. Translating gives CASSPSGGRDTQYF.